These 9 T cell receptor beta chains came from one sample sequenced in a study of blood T cell repertoires in COVID-19. Measured with immunoSEQ multiplex PCR; TCRdb has only the in-frame clones, and not every one. The sample lists hundreds of thousands of clones; over 85% were seen once. The sequenced material came from PBMCs or T cells enriched from blood (not recorded which). The receptors originated from a woman between 50 and 59 years old who had been exposed to COVID-19.

The V call is TRBV28, the J call TRBJ2-1; D may be TRBD2 (5 bases). CDR3 length equals 13 residues. Between the trimmed V and J ends, which lost 6 bases and 4 bases, there was a span of 10 bases. From germline, CDR1 is MDHEN and CDR2 SYDVKM. The CDR3 reads CASRSGGYNEQFF. CDR3 sequence (DNA): TGTGCCAGCAGGTCGGGCGGGTACAATGAGCAGTTCTTC.

The V gene is TRBV20-1, the J gene TRBJ2-1; TRBD2 agrees at 11 bases. The V gene's germline CDR1 is DFQATT and CDR2 SNEGSKA (reference sequence). With V trimmed by 3 bases and J by 8 bases, 9 bases remained unmatched. The CDR3 covers 15 residues. The CDR3 coding sequence is TGCAGTGCTAGTTTAATAGCGGGGGGGCCCTATGAGCAGTTCTTC. It encodes CSASLIAGGPYEQFF.

A few counts support this clone. The chain uses TRBV27 and TRBJ2-2, with TRBD2 as a possible D gene (6 bases). There are 16 residues in the CDR3. V lost 7 bases, J lost 4 bases, and 19 bases lay in between. Germline CDR1 reads MNHEY; CDR2 reads SMNVEV (reference sequence). CDR3 protein: CASTAGGLTGTGELFF. Written as DNA, the CDR3 is TGTGCCAGCACCGCTGGGGGACTCACGGGCACCGGGGAGCTGTTTTTT.

This sequence joins TRBV9 and TRBJ2-2, with 9 bases lining up with TRBD2. V lost 3 bases and J lost 4; bases outside the gene matches: 13. The CDR3 runs 18 residues. Per the germline V gene, CDR1 is SGDLS and CDR2 is YYNGEE. The CDR3 sequence: CASSAPRGAGGLTGELFF. The CDR3 coding sequence is TGTGCCAGCAGCGCTCCGAGGGGAGCGGGGGGCCTCACCGGGGAGCTGTTTTTT.

This chain uses TRBV19 with TRBJ1-5; 8 bases agree with TRBD1. V lost 2 bases and J lost 5; bases outside the gene matches: 2. CDR1 and CDR2 from the germline V gene are LNHDA and SQIVND (reference sequence). CDR3 length: 14 amino acids. CDR3 nucleotides: TGTGCCAGTAGTATACAGGGGGCAGATCAGCCCCAGCATTTT. Its translation is CASSIQGADQPQHF.

The chain carries TRBV6-5 and TRBJ1-6; possibly TRBD1 for D (5 bases). CDR3 length equals 14 residues. Germline V CDR1 and CDR2: MNHEY, SVGAGI. V was shortened by 4 bases and J by 9 bases, with 13 bases between the two germline ends. The CDR3 DNA reads as TGTGCCAGCAGTTTGGGGCAGGGAGGTTCACCCCTCCACTTT. Protein sequence: CASSLGQGGSPLHF.

The DNA of the CDR3 is TGTGCCAGCAGTTTATGGCGGGGGTCCTCCTACAATGAGCAGTTCTTC. Residues: CASSLWRGSSYNEQFF. The chain carries TRBV28 and TRBJ2-1; 7 nucleotides agree with TRBD2. Germline V lookup: CDR1 MDHEN, CDR2 SYDVKM. The V gene end was trimmed by 0 bases and the J gene end by 0 bases; junction bases not matched to a gene: 2. The CDR3 loop spans 16 amino acids. Supplemented by reference TRBV28 and TRBJ2-1, the full variable domain reads DVKVTQSSRYLVKRTGEKVFLECVQDMDHENMFWYRQDPGLGLRLIYFSYDVKMKEKGDIPEGYSVSREKKERFSLILESASTNQTSMYLCASSLWRGSSYNEQFFGPGTRLTVL.

This clone was seen ten or more times. J is TRBJ1-2 and V is TRBV4-1; D is uncertain. CDR1 is MGHRA and CDR2 is YSYEKL in the germline V gene. The CDR3 is made up of 15 amino acids. Between the trimmed V and J ends, which lost 0 bases and 1 base, there was a span of 9 bases. CDR3: CASSQDRQVNYGYTF. DNA for the CDR3: TGCGCCAGCAGCCAAGATCGGCAGGTTAACTATGGCTACACCTTC.

V usage is TRBV28 and J usage is TRBJ2-7; possible D gene TRBD1, 5 bases. CDR1 MDHEN and CDR2 SYDVKM come from the germline V gene. This CDR3 contains 11 residues. V lost 8 bases to trimming and J lost 2 bases, with 7 bases between them. Here the CDR3 DNA reads TGTGCCAGCGACAGCACCTACGAGCAGTACTTC. Protein sequence: CASDSTYEQYF.